Listed here are 18 T cell receptor beta chains from one sample, sequenced in a study of T cell responses to AZD1222 COVID-19 vaccine. Generated by immunoSEQ multiplex PCR, the TCRdb table keeps only in-frame clones and is missing some. The table has roughly 130,000 clones, 87% seen once. The sequences come from peripheral blood, collected on day 0 of AZD1222 vaccination. Receptor source: an adult in good health.

The chain uses TRBV4-1 and TRBJ1-4; no definite D call. The CDR3 contains 13 residues. Trimming stripped 4 bases from V and 8 bases from J, with 11 bases between. Germline V gives CDR1 MGHRA, CDR2 YSYEKL. The CDR3 sequence is CASSLRLLEKLFF. For the CDR3, the DNA is TGCGCCAGCAGCCTCCGACTACTGGAAAAACTGTTTTTT.

V and J are TRBV5-6 and TRBJ2-1, with D perhaps TRBD2 (6 bases). CDR1 is SGHDT and CDR2 is YYEEEE in the germline V gene. CDR3 length: 14 amino acids. Trimming shortened V by 0 bases and J by 9 bases, and 13 bases separated the two germline ends. CDR3 sequence (DNA): TGTGCCAGCAGCTTGGAGCGGTGGAGGGTTGAGCAGTTCTTC. It encodes CASSLERWRVEQFF.

The V and J genes are TRBV6-7 and TRBJ1-3; D is undetermined. TRBV6-7 is designated an ORF whose function remains uncertain. Trimming left V 1 base short and J 4 bases short, with 11 bases between. This CDR3 contains 15 residues. The CDR3, as DNA: TGTGCCAGCAGTTACTGTGAGGGTCGGGGAAACACCATATATTTT. This gives the protein CASSYCEGRGNTIYF.

The J gene is TRBJ1-5, the V gene TRBV3-1 (or the pseudogene TRBV3-2), with 11 positions matching TRBD1. The CDR3 consists of 16 residues. V shed 3 bases and J 6 bases; nucleotides not matched to a gene: 7. Germline CDR1 is LGHDT and CDR2 is YNNKEL (reference sequence). DNA for the CDR3: TGTGCCAGCAGCCACTCGGGACAGGGGGTGACTCAGCCCCAGCATTTT. Its protein product is CASSHSGQGVTQPQHF.

The chain couples TRBV30 to TRBJ1-1, with 8 bases fitting TRBD1. V lost 2 bases, J lost 7 bases, and 6 bases stayed unmatched. Looked up from germline, CDR1 is GTSNPN and CDR2 is SVGIG (reference sequence). This CDR3 spans 13 amino acids. CDR3 sequence reads: CAWSSGTGREAFF. The CDR3 DNA follows: TGTGCCTGGAGTTCCGGGACAGGCCGTGAAGCTTTCTTT.

The chain has TRBV11-3 and TRBJ2-1; 7 bases map to TRBD1. This CDR3 spans 14 amino acids. V lost 3 bases to trimming and J lost 4 bases; unmatched junction nucleotides: 3. Germline CDR1 SGHNT, CDR2 YENEEA. CDR3 in amino acids: CASSFRQGYNEQFF. The CDR3 nucleotides read TGTGCCAGCAGCTTCCGACAGGGATACAATGAGCAGTTCTTC.

This chain links TRBV19 with TRBJ1-5, with D hard to call. The germline CDR1 and CDR2 sequences are LNHDA and SQIVND (reference sequence). The CDR3 loop spans 14 amino acids. The V end lost 3 bases, the J end lost 0 bases, and 6 bases lay between the germline ends. CDR3 sequence (DNA): TGTGCCAGTAGTATTTGGAGTAGCAATCAGCCCCAGCATTTT. Translation gives CASSIWSSNQPQHF. The entire variable domain, with the rest obtained from reference TRBV19 and TRBJ1-5, is as follows: DGGITQSPKYLFRKEGQNVTLSCEQNLNHDAMYWYRQDPGQGLRLIYYSQIVNDFQKGDIAEGYSVSREKKESFPLTVTSAQKNPTAFYLCASSIWSSNQPQHFGDGTRLSIL.

V usage is TRBV28 and J usage is TRBJ1-2; TRBD1 matches at 7 bases. This CDR3 comprises 15 residues. With 8 bases clipped from V and 2 bases from J, the junction kept 11 bases outside the gene matches. CDR1 and CDR2 from the germline V gene are MDHEN and SYDVKM. CDR3 sequence (DNA): TGTGCCAGCCGGGACAGAGGCCTGACCAACTATGGCTACACCTTC. Translating gives CASRDRGLTNYGYTF.

The V and J genes are TRBV7-3 and TRBJ2-3, with no clear D. The V end was cut by 5 bases, the J end by 1 base, with 10 bases between. The CDR3 is made up of 14 amino acids. The V gene's germline CDR1 is SGHTA and CDR2 FQGTGA. The CDR3 coding sequence is TGTGCCAGCAGCCCCACTTCGCGCACAGATACGCAGTATTTT. It yields the protein CASSPTSRTDTQYF. The variable domain in full, with the rest retrieved from reference TRBV7-3 and TRBJ2-3, is GAGVSQTPSNKVTEKGKYVELRCDPISGHTALYWYRQSLGQGPEFLIYFQGTGAADDSGLPNDRFFAVRPEGSVSTLKIQRTERGDSAVYLCASSPTSRTDTQYFGPGTRLTVL.

The chain links TRBV20-1 to TRBJ2-1; D is uncertain. The germline V and J ends were trimmed by 0 bases and 6 bases, with 3 bases remaining between them. The CDR3 extends over 11 amino acids. CDR1 is DFQATT, CDR2 SNEGSKA, per germline (reference sequence). CDR3 amino acids: CSAREPNEQFF. The CDR3 DNA follows: TGCAGTGCTAGAGAACCCAATGAGCAGTTCTTC.

The rearrangement links TRBV19 to TRBJ2-3, with 7 bases fitting TRBD1. J was trimmed by 0 bases and V by 4 bases; bases with no gene match: 7. Germline values: CDR1 LNHDA, CDR2 SQIVND (reference sequence). This CDR3 contains 16 residues. For the CDR3, the DNA is TGTGCCAGTAGTACGGGACAGCTAGTTAGCACAGATACGCAGTATTTT. Translating it yields CASSTGQLVSTDTQYF.

The CDR3 loop reads CASSLDSGTGGAFF. In DNA, the CDR3 is TGTGCCAGCAGCTTGGACTCCGGGACAGGGGGAGCTTTCTTT. The V gene is TRBV5-4, the J gene TRBJ1-1, with 11 bases aligning to TRBD1. The CDR3 contains 14 residues. From germline, CDR1 is SGHNT and CDR2 YYREEE (reference sequence). Trimming cost V 0 bases and J 10 bases; bases outside gene matches: 5.

The genes are TRBV11-1 and TRBJ2-2, with 13 bases lining up with TRBD2. J lost 6 bases, V lost 5 bases, and 6 bases had no gene match. The V gene's germline CDR1 is SGHAT and CDR2 FQDESV (reference sequence). The CDR3 totals 16 residues. CDR3 nucleotide sequence: TGTGCCAGCAGCCCTAGACTAGCGGGGGGATCCGGGGAGCTGTTTTTT. Its protein is CASSPRLAGGSGELFF.

The chain links TRBV4-1 to TRBJ1-1; D gene ambiguous. V gave up 0 bases and J gave up 6 bases, with 5 bases separating them. The length of the CDR3 is 12 residues. In germline, CDR1 is MGHRA, CDR2 YSYEKL. The CDR3 loop reads CASSQDRAEAFF. The CDR3 DNA follows: TGCGCCAGCAGCCAAGACCGCGCTGAAGCTTTCTTT.

The V and J genes are TRBV2 and TRBJ1-2, with D unresolved. CDR1 SNHLY and CDR2 FYNNEI come from the germline V gene. V lost 4 bases and J 4 bases, leaving 10 bases between the germline ends. The length of the CDR3 is 13 residues. CDR3 bases: TGTGCCAGCAGTGGGCAGGCCTTCTATGGCTACACCTTC. Its translation: CASSGQAFYGYTF.

V gene TRBV4-2 combines with J gene TRBJ2-7; TRBD2 is a possible D gene (5 bases). V was shortened by 4 bases and J by 2 bases, with 12 bases between the two germline ends. The CDR3 loop spans 14 amino acids. Germline lookup yields CDR1 LGHNA and CDR2 YNFKEQ. This CDR3 is CASSLPTNPYEQYF. The CDR3 region has the DNA TGTGCCAGCAGCCTGCCGACTAATCCCTACGAGCAGTACTTC.

The chain links TRBV18 to TRBJ2-3; TRBD1 aligns across 9 bases. Germline CDR1 KGHSH, CDR2 LQKENI. Losses at the gene ends were 3 bases for V and 5 bases for J; bases not matched to a gene: 12. This CDR3 is 17 amino acids long. The CDR3 loop is CASSPRIGTGKGDTQYF. For the CDR3, the DNA is TGTGCCAGCTCACCTCGAATCGGGACAGGGAAGGGAGATACGCAGTATTTT.

The V call is TRBV4-2, the J call TRBJ1-2, with D hard to call. V lost 4 bases, J lost 4 bases, and 16 bases lay in between. This CDR3 is 15 amino acids long. Germline V gene sequence: CDR1 LGHNA, CDR2 YNFKEQ. CDR3: CASSLPEARGYGYTF. The CDR3 DNA sequence: TGTGCCAGCAGCCTTCCTGAGGCGCGGGGCTATGGCTACACCTTC.